This TCR beta chain was captured in a study of cytomegalovirus exposure and HLA in healthy donors. General study findings and limits: The study reported that TCR beta sequences accurately predicted HLA-A and HLA-B alleles in most subjects. Later, an analysis found that common viral pathogens appeared to be linked with several of the most significant clusters. TCR association rates varied by HLA locus in a later analysis, with DRB1 highest and HLA-C lowest.

This PCR relied on a set of 60 Vbeta primers and 13 Jbeta primers. TCRdb's table, derived via immunoSEQ multiplex PCR, lists solely in-frame clones and lacks some. The sample has some 180,000 clones, about nine tenths seen once. The CDR3 is 10 residues long. Germline loops: CDR1 MRHNA, CDR2 SNTAGT. The germline V and J ends were trimmed by 6 bases and 7 bases, with 6 bases remaining between them. A word on this clone: The antigen is not known.

V usage is TRBV6-4 and J usage is TRBJ2-5, with D unclear. The clonotype was recovered from a boy aged 2 to 10 in good health and CMV-seronegative. Material: PBMCs. As DNA, the CDR3 is TGTGCCAGCAGCGGCGGGACCCAGTACTTC. It codes for CASSGGTQYF.